These 7 T cell receptor beta chains were all obtained from the same sample, sequenced in a study of T cell responses to AZD1222 COVID-19 vaccine. Sequenced by immunoSEQ multiplex PCR; TCRdb stores in-frame clones only, minus some. The repertoire holds over 45,000 clones, with around 87% as singletons. The specimen comprised peripheral blood, sampled on day 0 of AZD1222 vaccination. The source of these receptors is an adult in good health.

The genes are TRBV7-9 and TRBJ1-4; weak D call: TRBD1 (5 bases). Germline lookup yields CDR1 SEHNR and CDR2 FQNEAQ (reference sequence). The CDR3 runs 16 residues. V was shortened by 5 bases and J by 8 bases, with 21 bases between the two germline ends. The CDR3 DNA reads TGTGCCAGCAGCAACCCCTTGGGAGGGGCAGGAGAAAAACTGTTTTTT. Residues: CASSNPLGGAGEKLFF.

The V and J genes are TRBV19 and TRBJ1-3; D unresolved. The germline V gene has CDR1 LNHDA and CDR2 SQIVND (reference sequence). The V gene lost 4 bases and the J gene lost 4 bases, with 11 bases spanning the gap. The length of the CDR3 is 14 residues. The CDR3 sequence is CASSNWVDGNTIYF. Written as DNA, the CDR3 is TGTGCCAGTAGTAATTGGGTCGACGGAAACACCATATATTTT. Filled out from reference TRBV19 and TRBJ1-3, the complete variable domain reads DGGITQSPKYLFRKEGQNVTLSCEQNLNHDAMYWYRQDPGQGLRLIYYSQIVNDFQKGDIAEGYSVSREKKESFPLTVTSAQKNPTAFYLCASSNWVDGNTIYFGEGSWLTVV.

The chain carries TRBV7-9 and TRBJ1-3; no clear D gene. This CDR3 comprises 12 residues. The germline V and J ends were trimmed by 3 bases and 2 bases, with 2 bases remaining between them. From germline, CDR1 is SEHNR and CDR2 FQNEAQ (reference sequence). The CDR3 DNA sequence: TGTGCCAGCAGCTTTGCTGGAAACACCATATATTTT. This sequence encodes CASSFAGNTIYF.

This chain links TRBV3-1 (or the pseudogene TRBV3-2) with TRBJ1-5, with D unresolved. V was pared by 2 bases and J by 0 bases, with 8 bases between. CDR1 LGHDT and CDR2 YNNKEL come from the germline V gene (reference sequence). The CDR3 length is 15 residues. For the CDR3, the DNA is TGTGCCAGCAGCCAATCGGCTAATAGCAATCAGCCCCAGCATTTT. This sequence encodes CASSQSANSNQPQHF.

This chain uses TRBV21-1 with TRBJ2-3. TRBV21-1 is shown as a pseudogene. CDR3 length equals 16 residues. The CDR3: CASTRERQLVTDTQYF. As DNA, the CDR3 is TGTGCCAGCACCCGGGAAAGACAGCTGGTCACAGATACGCAGTATTTT.

The rearrangement joins TRBV30 to TRBJ1-2; D may be TRBD1 (5 bases). The CDR3 covers 13 residues. The ends were cut back, 0 bases at V and 7 bases at J, with 12 bases in the middle. The germline gives CDR1 GTSNPN, CDR2 SVGIG (reference sequence). This CDR3 reads CAWSVSGGSGYTF. The CDR3 nucleotides are TGTGCCTGGAGTGTGAGCGGGGGTAGTGGCTACACCTTC.

CDR3 nucleotides: TGTGCCAGCAGTGTAACACTAGCGGGAGCTGGAGATACGCAGTATTTT. Translation gives CASSVTLAGAGDTQYF. The rearrangement uses TRBV27 and TRBJ2-3, with TRBD2 matching over 11 bases. Germline V gene sequence: CDR1 MNHEY, CDR2 SMNVEV (reference sequence). There are 16 residues in the CDR3. V gave up 5 bases and J gave up 5 bases; unmatched junction bases: 9.